This T cell receptor beta chain was recovered during a study of immune evolution from preneoplasia to lung adenocarcinoma. For the study at large: HLA loss of heterozygosity: around 6.5% AIS, about 15% MIA, about 31% ADC, none AAH.

Germline assignment: CDR1 MDHEN and CDR2 SYDVKM. The J segment lost 6 bases and the V segment lost 6 bases, leaving 9 bases of the junction unmatched. This CDR3 comprises 14 residues. In its sample, this clone was seen a few times. The antigen is unknown. Whole-study findings and limits: Normal lung had the highest top T cell clone frequencies. Highest clonality occurred in KRAS-mutant, not EGFR-mutant or double wild-type, nodules.

Measured with immunoSEQ multiplex PCR; TCRdb has only the in-frame clones, and not every one. The table has around 41,000 clones, less than 85% seen once. The TCR sequence derives from a person between 60 and 70 years old with lung adenocarcinoma. The sequencing sample was made of FFPE invasive lung adenocarcinoma tissue. The chain is built from TRBV28 and TRBJ1-2; 8 nucleotides align to TRBD1. The CDR3 DNA sequence: TGTGCCAGCAGGAGACCGGGACAGGAGCATGGCTACACCTTC. Its protein is CASRRPGQEHGYTF.